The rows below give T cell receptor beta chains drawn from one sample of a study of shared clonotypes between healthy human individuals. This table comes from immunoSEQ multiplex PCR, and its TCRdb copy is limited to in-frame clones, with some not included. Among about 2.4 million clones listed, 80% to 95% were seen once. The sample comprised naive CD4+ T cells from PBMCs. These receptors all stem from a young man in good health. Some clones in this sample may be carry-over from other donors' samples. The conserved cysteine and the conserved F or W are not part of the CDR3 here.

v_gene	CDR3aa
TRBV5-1	ASSVQGANYNEQF
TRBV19	ASSRGGEYNEQF
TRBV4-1	ASSQGADSGANVLT
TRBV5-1	ASSLEGLAVVGETQY
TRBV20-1	SAGRVTEAF
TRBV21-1	ASSKAPYGEAYNEQF
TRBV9	ASSRDFTYEQY
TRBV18	ASSLGQSTDTQY
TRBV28	ASSGQTRNQPQH
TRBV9	ASSSRDGLRNEKLF
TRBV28	ASRVPGTPYSEQY